A single sample gave rise to the 24 T cell receptor beta chains below, sequenced in a study of control samples from healthy donors and cancer patients. TCRdb's table, derived via immunoSEQ multiplex PCR, lists solely in-frame clones and lacks some. The sample holds around 90,000 clones, under 90% seen once. Sequencing was carried out using blood. All receptors derive from a middle-aged woman in good health.

The chain uses TRBV24-1 and TRBJ1-2; D unclear. V gave up 4 bases and J gave up 5 bases, with 7 bases separating them. The CDR3 consists of 12 residues. Germline V lookup: CDR1 KGHDR, CDR2 SFDVKD. Here the CDR3 DNA reads TGTGCCACCAGTGAGGGGAAATATGGCTACACCTTC. Protein product: CATSEGKYGYTF.

The CDR3 sequence is CASSPASHGETQYF. In DNA form, the CDR3 reads TGTGCCAGCAGCCCGGCCAGCCACGGGGAGACCCAGTACTTC. V and J are TRBV7-3 and TRBJ2-5; D is ambiguous. Trimming removed 5 bases at V and 5 bases at J, with 15 bases between. The CDR3 totals 14 residues. CDR1 and CDR2 from the germline V gene are SGHTA and FQGTGA.

This clone was found a few times. The chain combines TRBV2 with TRBJ1-6; TRBD1 aligns across 7 bases. Germline CDR1 reads SNHLY; CDR2 reads FYNNEI. With V trimmed by 6 bases and J by 6 bases, 5 bases remained unmatched. The CDR3 totals 14 residues. The CDR3 sequence: CASRIRQGNSPLHF. CDR3 DNA: TGTGCCAGCAGGATCCGACAGGGTAATTCACCCCTCCACTTT.

V is TRBV7-8 and J is TRBJ1-2; 8 bases align to TRBD1. The ends lost 5 bases at V and 5 bases at J; junction bases unmatched: 7. The CDR3 sequence is 14 residues long. Germline V CDR1 and CDR2: SGHVS, FQNEAQ. The CDR3 spells CASSRRDRYYGYTF. CDR3 nucleotide sequence: TGTGCCAGCAGCCGTCGGGACAGGTATTATGGCTACACCTTC.

This clone was picked up a small number of times. The chain couples TRBV7-2 to TRBJ2-4; D is unresolved. CDR1 is SGHTA, CDR2 FQGNSA, per germline. The CDR3 consists of 13 residues. V lost 6 bases to trimming and J lost 7 bases, with 13 bases between them. The CDR3 reads CASSPDWANIQYF. The DNA for the CDR3 is TGTGCCAGCAGTCCTGACTGGGCTAACATTCAGTACTTC. Combining the CDR3 with reference TRBV7-2 and TRBJ2-4 gives the whole variable domain GAGVSQSPSNKVTEKGKDVELRCDPISGHTALYWYRQSLGQGLEFLIYFQGNSAPDKSGLPSDRFSAERTGGSVSTLTIQRTQQEDSAVYLCASSPDWANIQYFGAGTRLSVL.

The chain links TRBV2 to TRBJ1-5; a weak D match, TRBD1 (6 bases). CDR1 is SNHLY, CDR2 FYNNEI, per germline. This CDR3 has 16 residues. Trimming shortened V by 3 bases and J by 3 bases, and 15 bases separated the two germline ends. CDR3 DNA sequence: TGTGCCAGCAGTGACAGGGGTTCAACCACCAATCAGCCCCAGCATTTT. This sequence encodes CASSDRGSTTNQPQHF.

The V gene is TRBV7-8, the J gene TRBJ2-3; no clear D gene. Germline V CDR1 and CDR2: SGHVS, FQNEAQ. The CDR3 spans 14 residues. V gave up 1 base and J gave up 6 bases, with 11 bases separating them. This chain's CDR3 is CASSLGGVGDTQYF. CDR3 DNA: TGTGCCAGCAGCTTAGGTGGGGTAGGTGATACGCAGTATTTT. The whole variable domain, filled in from reference TRBV7-8 and TRBJ2-3, reads GAGVSQSPRYKVAKRGQDVALRCDPISGHVSLFWYQQALGQGPEFLTYFQNEAQLDKSGLPSDRFFAERPEGSVSTLKIQRTQQEDSAVYLCASSLGGVGDTQYFGPGTRLTVL.

This chain uses TRBV19 with TRBJ1-1; D is unclear. In germline, CDR1 is LNHDA, CDR2 SQIVND (reference sequence). With 3 bases removed from V and 0 bases from J, the gap between germline ends came to 14 bases. The CDR3 is 16 residues long. The CDR3 loop is CASSIVFPGMNTEAFF. The CDR3 region has the DNA TGTGCCAGTAGTATTGTTTTTCCGGGGATGAACACTGAAGCTTTCTTT. Full variable domain (outside the CDR3, taken from reference TRBV19 and TRBJ1-1): DGGITQSPKYLFRKEGQNVTLSCEQNLNHDAMYWYRQDPGQGLRLIYYSQIVNDFQKGDIAEGYSVSREKKESFPLTVTSAQKNPTAFYLCASSIVFPGMNTEAFFGQGTRLTVV.

CDR3 sequence reads: CASSENALDTQYF. Written as DNA, the CDR3 is TGTGCCAGCAGTGAAAATGCCCTAGATACGCAGTATTTT. The genes are TRBV2 and TRBJ2-3, with unresolved D. CDR1 and CDR2 (germline): SNHLY, FYNNEI. This CDR3 spans 13 amino acids. Trimming shortened V by 2 bases and J by 5 bases, and 8 bases separated the two germline ends.

The rearrangement links TRBV2 to TRBJ2-1; weak D call: TRBD2 (7 bases). The CDR3 is 14 amino acids. The V end was cut by 3 bases, the J end by 2 bases, with 8 bases between. CDR1 and CDR2 from the germline V gene are SNHLY and FYNNEI. CDR3 in DNA: TGTGCCAGCAGTGAGCGGGGGCCCTACAATGAGCAGTTCTTC. This gives the protein CASSERGPYNEQFF.

V and J are TRBV27 and TRBJ1-2; D gene uncertain. Trimming took 6 bases from V and 1 from J, leaving 24 bases between them. Germline V gene sequence: CDR1 MNHEY, CDR2 SMNVEV (reference sequence). CDR3 length: 18 amino acids. In DNA, the CDR3 is TGTGCCAGCAGGACGCTACTTATCTCGGGGTTGGATAACTATGGCTACACCTTC. This translates into CASRTLLISGLDNYGYTF.

The gene calls are TRBV20-1 and TRBJ2-6; 10 bases line up with TRBD1. The CDR3 length is 17 residues. The J segment lost 2 bases and the V segment lost 3 bases, leaving 7 bases of the junction unmatched. Looked up from germline, CDR1 is DFQATT and CDR2 is SNEGSKA (reference sequence). This chain's CDR3 is CSASTGTGVTGANVLTF. DNA of the CDR3: TGCAGTGCTAGTACCGGGACAGGGGTCACTGGGGCCAACGTCCTGACTTTC.

This chain uses TRBV30 with TRBJ2-1; no clear D. The germline CDR1 and CDR2 sequences are GTSNPN and SVGIG (reference sequence). This CDR3 spans 12 amino acids. The V and J ends lost 0 bases and 7 bases respectively, with 7 bases between them. The CDR3 sequence is CAWSVSLNEQFF. The CDR3 DNA is TGTGCCTGGAGTGTATCACTAAATGAGCAGTTCTTC.

V is TRBV14 and J is TRBJ1-3, with D possibly TRBD1 on 6 matching bases. Germline V gene sequence: CDR1 SGHDN, CDR2 FVKESK. Deletions cut 5 bases from V and 3 bases from J, with 11 bases between. The CDR3 runs 14 residues. CDR3 region: CASSFGGYGNTIYF. CDR3 sequence (DNA): TGTGCCAGCAGCTTCGGGGGCTATGGAAACACCATATATTTT.

The CDR3 here is CASSLAGGRTGELFF. DNA for the CDR3: TGCGCCAGCAGCTTGGCCGGGGGGAGAACCGGGGAGCTGTTTTTT. The genes are TRBV5-1 and TRBJ2-2, with 7 bases matching TRBD2. The CDR3 contains 15 residues. V was pared by 0 bases and J by 5 bases, with 4 bases of the junction left unmatched. CDR1 is SGHRS and CDR2 is YFSETQ in the germline V gene.

The chain links TRBV19 to TRBJ1-6; 7 bases map to TRBD1. This CDR3 has 15 amino acids. Germline trimming cut 5 bases from V and 7 bases from J; bases unmatched to any gene: 8. Germline loops: CDR1 LNHDA, CDR2 SQIVND (reference sequence). The CDR3 loop is CASSAIRDSNSPLHF. In nucleotides, the CDR3 is TGTGCCAGTAGTGCAATCCGGGACAGCAATTCACCCCTCCACTTT.

The V gene is TRBV7-9, the J gene TRBJ1-4; the match to TRBD1 covers 9 bases. V lost 5 bases and J lost 5; bases outside the gene matches: 9. Germline-derived CDR1 and CDR2 are SEHNR and FQNEAQ (reference sequence). The CDR3 length is 16 residues. CDR3 protein: CASSETWTGVNEKLFF. The CDR3 bases are TGTGCCAGCAGCGAAACCTGGACAGGGGTGAATGAAAAACTGTTTTTT. Based on the CDR3 plus reference TRBV7-9 and TRBJ1-4, the full variable domain is DTGVSQNPRHKITKRGQNVTFRCDPISEHNRLYWYRQTLGQGPEFLTYFQNEAQLEKSRLLSDRFSAERPKGSFSTLEIQRTEQGDSAMYLCASSETWTGVNEKLFFGSGTQLSVL.

The rearrangement links TRBV2 to TRBJ1-1, with D unresolved. This CDR3 comprises 11 residues. Deletions cut 6 bases from V and 1 base from J, with 3 bases between. The germline V gene has CDR1 SNHLY and CDR2 FYNNEI. The CDR3 reads CASRANTEAFF. The CDR3 DNA follows: TGTGCCAGCAGAGCGAACACTGAAGCTTTCTTT.

This chain uses TRBV10-1 with TRBJ2-3; D remains unclear. The CDR3 consists of 13 residues. Per the germline V gene, CDR1 is WNHNN and CDR2 is SYGVQD (reference sequence). Deletions cut 0 bases from V and 3 bases from J, with 4 bases between. The CDR3: CASSESLTDTQYF. Written as DNA, the CDR3 is TGCGCCAGCAGTGAGTCTTTGACAGATACGCAGTATTTT.

The rearrangement joins TRBV6-5 to TRBJ2-3, with D possibly called TRBD1 or TRBD2 (8 bases each). Germline values: CDR1 MNHEY, CDR2 SVGAGI. Trimming shortened V by 6 bases and J by 3 bases, and 16 bases separated the two germline ends. The CDR3 extends over 15 amino acids. The CDR3 sequence is CASRQGASGTDTQYF. The CDR3 bases are TGTGCCAGCAGGCAGGGGGCTAGCGGGACAGATACGCAGTATTTT.

CDR3 in DNA: TGTGCCAGCAGTTACCAGGCCCTCCCTATGGCAGATACGCAGTATTTT. This gives the protein CASSYQALPMADTQYF. This chain connects TRBV6-5 to TRBJ2-3; the D is unclear. V was pared by 2 bases and J by 4 bases, with 16 bases between. Germline V lookup: CDR1 MNHEY, CDR2 SVGAGI. The CDR3 has 16 residues.

The chain carries TRBV4-3 and TRBJ1-6; no definite D call. From germline, CDR1 is LGHNA and CDR2 YSLEER. Between the trimmed V and J ends, which lost 0 bases and 0 bases, there was a span of 12 bases. The CDR3 has 18 amino acids. CDR3 in amino acids: CASSQDSPTSSYNSPLHF. The CDR3 coding sequence is TGCGCCAGCAGCCAAGATTCCCCGACTAGCTCCTATAATTCACCCCTCCACTTT.

This clone was observed a single time. This rearrangement joins TRBV7-2 to TRBJ1-2, with a tentative D call TRBD1 (6 bases). CDR3 size: 15 residues. V dropped 5 bases and J dropped 2 bases, with 15 bases sitting between them. Germline CDR1 and CDR2: SGHTA and FQGNSA. In DNA, the CDR3 is TGTGCCAGCAGCAAGTACAGACAGGCGAACTATGGCTACACCTTC. Its protein is CASSKYRQANYGYTF.

The J gene is TRBJ1-4, the V gene TRBV11-3, with D hard to call. Germline V lookup: CDR1 SGHNT, CDR2 YENEEA. CDR3 length: 14 residues. Trimming stripped 1 base from V and 5 bases from J, with 8 bases between. The CDR3 DNA is TGTGCCAGCAGCTTAGCCAGATTCAATGAAAAACTGTTTTTT. The encoded protein is CASSLARFNEKLFF.